A selection of T cell receptor beta chains follows, all from one sample in a study of shared clonotypes between healthy human individuals. The method was immunoSEQ multiplex PCR; TCRdb's version includes in-frame clones alone and lacks a portion of them. The table has 2 million or so clones, less than 95% seen once. Sequenced input: naive CD8+ T cells sorted from blood. The source is a man younger than 30 in good health. Each CDR3 is given with its conserved first and last residue.

V	J	CDR3
TRBV6-5	TRBJ1-2	CASSSRGEANYGYTF
TRBV11-2	TRBJ2-5	CASSLDPAQETQYF
TRBV7-9	TRBJ2-4	CASSPPEGAWGYIQYF
TRBV9	TRBJ2-1	CASSGNGKNYNEQFF
TRBV30	TRBJ1-3	CASHPTLSGNTIYF
TRBV10-1	TRBJ2-1	CASSESTEYNEQFF
TRBV11-2	TRBJ2-1	CASSLVPGHTNPEEQFF
TRBV15	TRBJ1-5	CATSPTDQPQHF
TRBV7-9	TRBJ2-7	CASSFRVPEQYF
TRBV6-1	TRBJ2-7	CASGGTEYF
TRBV5-6	TRBJ2-2	CASSLAGDTGELFF
TRBV7-9	TRBJ2-7	CASSLGKPKHEQYF
TRBV4-1	TRBJ2-1	CASSQDLLVNEQFF
TRBV10-3	TRBJ2-1	CAISDLYNEQFF
TRBV2	TRBJ1-1	CASVSGGAEAFF
TRBV10-3	TRBJ2-5	CAIRDGDRSQETQYF
TRBV19	TRBJ1-4	CASSPHPTIADEKLFF
TRBV28	TRBJ2-2	CASSSGTANTGELFF
TRBV7-9	TRBJ1-4	CASSLPTVGGVYEKLFF
TRBV7-9	TRBJ2-7	CASSSGPYEQYF
TRBV5-4	TRBJ2-3	CASSFAGGPPDTQYF
TRBV7-3	TRBJ1-2	CASSLMQGAYGYTF
TRBV7-2	TRBJ1-1	CASSLTGHTEAFF
TRBV4-3	TRBJ2-2	CASSQEILAGGNTGELFF
TRBV7-9	TRBJ2-3	CASSLPWGADTQYF
TRBV28	TRBJ2-7	CASSLGVGYEQYF
TRBV19	TRBJ2-2	CAVQFEQTGELFF
TRBV2	TRBJ1-4	CASSWDNEKLFF
TRBV5-6	TRBJ2-7	CASSQGTGMGEQYF
TRBV7-9	TRBJ2-3	CASRPGQGTDTQYF
TRBV2	TRBJ1-1	CASSDGRGALNTEAFF
TRBV7-9	TRBJ2-5	CASSLGPPETQYF
TRBV25-1	TRBJ2-7	CASSEFLGSAYEQYF
TRBV7-9	TRBJ2-3	CASSPKSGRTDTQYF
TRBV7-9	TRBJ2-7	CASSRGQGPSYEQYF
TRBV4-1	TRBJ2-5	CASSQESFETQYF
TRBV5-1	TRBJ2-7	CASSSQGIPSYEQYF
TRBV7-9	TRBJ2-7	CASSPPTGRYEQYF
TRBV27	TRBJ2-7	CASSLSVTYEQYF
TRBV6-5	TRBJ2-7	CASSRTGADEQYF
TRBV7-9	TRBJ2-7	CASSLEVGQEPGEQYF
TRBV11-3	TRBJ2-3	CASSLPDSFGPDTQYF